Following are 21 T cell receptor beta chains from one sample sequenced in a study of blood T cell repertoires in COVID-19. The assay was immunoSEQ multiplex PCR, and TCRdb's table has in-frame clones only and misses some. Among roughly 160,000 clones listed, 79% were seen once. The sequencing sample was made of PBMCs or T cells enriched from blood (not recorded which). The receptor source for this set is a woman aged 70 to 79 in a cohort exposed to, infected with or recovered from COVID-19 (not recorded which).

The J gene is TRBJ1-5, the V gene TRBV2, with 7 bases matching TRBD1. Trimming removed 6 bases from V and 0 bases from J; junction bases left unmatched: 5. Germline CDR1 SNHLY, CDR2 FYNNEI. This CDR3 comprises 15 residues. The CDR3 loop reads CASRGQVYSNQPQHF. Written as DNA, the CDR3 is TGTGCCAGCAGAGGACAGGTGTATAGCAATCAGCCCCAGCATTTT.

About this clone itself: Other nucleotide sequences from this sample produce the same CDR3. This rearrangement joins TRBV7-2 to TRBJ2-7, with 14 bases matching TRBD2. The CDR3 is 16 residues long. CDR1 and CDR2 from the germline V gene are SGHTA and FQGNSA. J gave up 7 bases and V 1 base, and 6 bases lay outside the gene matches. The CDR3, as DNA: TGTGCCAGCAGCTTAGGGGGACTAGCGGGAGCAGGGGAGCAGTACTTC. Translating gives CASSLGGLAGAGEQYF.

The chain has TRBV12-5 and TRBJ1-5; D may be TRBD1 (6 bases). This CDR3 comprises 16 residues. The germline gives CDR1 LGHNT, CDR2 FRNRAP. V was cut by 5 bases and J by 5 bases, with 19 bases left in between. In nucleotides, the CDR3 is TGTGCTAGTGGTCCAGGAGGGGGGGGCGCGTATCAGCCCCAGCATTTT. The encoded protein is CASGPGGGGAYQPQHF.

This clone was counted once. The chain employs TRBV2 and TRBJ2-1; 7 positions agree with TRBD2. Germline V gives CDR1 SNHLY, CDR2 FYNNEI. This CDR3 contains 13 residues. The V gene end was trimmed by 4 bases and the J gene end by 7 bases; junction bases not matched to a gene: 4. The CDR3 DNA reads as TGTGCCAGCAGTGGGCCCGGGGGGAATGAGCAGTTCTTC. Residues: CASSGPGGNEQFF.

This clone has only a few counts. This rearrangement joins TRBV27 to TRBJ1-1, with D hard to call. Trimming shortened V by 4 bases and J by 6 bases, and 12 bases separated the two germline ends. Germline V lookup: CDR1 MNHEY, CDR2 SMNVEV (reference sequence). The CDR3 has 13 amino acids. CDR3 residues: CASSSHSVSEAFF. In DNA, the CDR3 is TGTGCCAGCAGTTCTCACAGTGTCTCTGAAGCTTTCTTT.

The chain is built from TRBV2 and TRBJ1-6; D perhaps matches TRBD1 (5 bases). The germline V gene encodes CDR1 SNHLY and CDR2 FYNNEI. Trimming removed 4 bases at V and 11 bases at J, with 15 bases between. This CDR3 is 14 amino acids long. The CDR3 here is CASSVVDKGPPLHF. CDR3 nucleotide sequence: TGTGCCAGCAGTGTCGTGGACAAGGGCCCACCCCTCCACTTT.

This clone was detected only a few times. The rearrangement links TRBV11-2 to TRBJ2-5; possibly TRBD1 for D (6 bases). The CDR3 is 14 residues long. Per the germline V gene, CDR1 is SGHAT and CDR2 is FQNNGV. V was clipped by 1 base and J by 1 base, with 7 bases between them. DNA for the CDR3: TGTGCCAGCAGCTTAGGGACAGTCCAAGAGACCCAGTACTTC. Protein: CASSLGTVQETQYF.

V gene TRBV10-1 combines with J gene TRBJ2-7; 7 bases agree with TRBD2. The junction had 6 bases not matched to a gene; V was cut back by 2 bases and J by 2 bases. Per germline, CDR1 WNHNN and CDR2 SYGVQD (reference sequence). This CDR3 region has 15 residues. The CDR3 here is CASSEGSGIPYEQYF. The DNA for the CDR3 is TGCGCCAGCAGTGAGGGAAGCGGGATCCCCTACGAGCAGTACTTC.

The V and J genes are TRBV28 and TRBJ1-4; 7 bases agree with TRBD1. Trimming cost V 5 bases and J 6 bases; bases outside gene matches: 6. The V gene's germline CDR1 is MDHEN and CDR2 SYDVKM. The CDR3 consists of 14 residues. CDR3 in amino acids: CASSPGQTYEKLFF. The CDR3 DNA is TGTGCCAGCAGTCCGGGACAGACCTATGAAAAACTGTTTTTT.

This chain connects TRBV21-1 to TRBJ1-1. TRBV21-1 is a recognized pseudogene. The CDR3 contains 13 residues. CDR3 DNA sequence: TGTGCCAGCAGCCTCCGGGTTGGTAAAGAAGCTTTCTTT. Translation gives CASSLRVGKEAFF.

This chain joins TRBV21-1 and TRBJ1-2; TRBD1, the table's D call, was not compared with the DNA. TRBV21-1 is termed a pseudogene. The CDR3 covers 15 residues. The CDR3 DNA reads TGTGCCAGCAGCAAAGATGTACGGCAGGGTAGTGGCTACACCTTC. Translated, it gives CASSKDVRQGSGYTF.

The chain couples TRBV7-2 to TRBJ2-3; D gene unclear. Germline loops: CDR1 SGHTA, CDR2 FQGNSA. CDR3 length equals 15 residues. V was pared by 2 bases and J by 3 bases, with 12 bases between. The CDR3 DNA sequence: TGTGCCAGCAGCTTAAGGTGGGCGAAGACAGATACGCAGTATTTT. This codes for CASSLRWAKTDTQYF.

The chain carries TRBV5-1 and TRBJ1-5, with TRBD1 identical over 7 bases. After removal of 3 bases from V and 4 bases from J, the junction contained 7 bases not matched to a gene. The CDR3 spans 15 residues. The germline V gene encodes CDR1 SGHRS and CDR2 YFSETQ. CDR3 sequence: CASSYTTGVNQPQHF. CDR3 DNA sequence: TGCGCCAGCAGCTACACCACAGGGGTAAATCAGCCCCAGCATTTT.

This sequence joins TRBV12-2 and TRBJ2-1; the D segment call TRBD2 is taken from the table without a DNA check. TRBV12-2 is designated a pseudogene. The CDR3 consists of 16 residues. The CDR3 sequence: CASRLTSGSLYNEQFF. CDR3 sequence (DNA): TGTGCAAGTCGCCTTACGAGCGGGAGTTTGTACAATGAGCAGTTCTTC.

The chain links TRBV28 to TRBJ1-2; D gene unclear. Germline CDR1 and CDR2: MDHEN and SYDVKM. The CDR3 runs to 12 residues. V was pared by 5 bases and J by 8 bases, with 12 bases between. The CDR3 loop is CASSPPNGGYTF. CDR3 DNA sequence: TGTGCCAGCAGTCCTCCCAACGGGGGCTACACCTTC.

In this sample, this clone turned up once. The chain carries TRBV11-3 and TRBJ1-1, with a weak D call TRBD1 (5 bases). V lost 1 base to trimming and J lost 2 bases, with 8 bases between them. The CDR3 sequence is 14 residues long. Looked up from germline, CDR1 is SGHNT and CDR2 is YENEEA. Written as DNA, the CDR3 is TGTGCCAGCAGCTTAGGGGGCCTAAACACTGAAGCTTTCTTT. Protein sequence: CASSLGGLNTEAFF. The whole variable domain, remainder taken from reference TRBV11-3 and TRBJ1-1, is EAGVVQSPRYKIIEKKQPVAFWCNPISGHNTLYWYLQNLGQGPELLIRYENEEAVDDSQLPKDRFSAERLKGVDSTLKIQPAELGDSAVYLCASSLGGLNTEAFFGQGTRLTVV.

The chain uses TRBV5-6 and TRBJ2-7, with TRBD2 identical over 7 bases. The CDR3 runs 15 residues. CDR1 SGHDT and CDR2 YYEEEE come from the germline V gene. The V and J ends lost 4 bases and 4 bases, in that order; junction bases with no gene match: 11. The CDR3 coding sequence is TGTGCCAGCAGCCTGGTGGCGGGAGTGACATACGAGCAGTACTTC. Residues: CASSLVAGVTYEQYF.

The chain's CDR3 is CASSPPMGREDRLGELFF. CDR3 DNA sequence: TGTGCCAGCAGCCCCCCGATGGGGAGGGAGGATCGATTAGGGGAGCTGTTTTTT. J is TRBJ2-2 and V is TRBV11-3, with TRBD2 identical over 7 bases. V gave up 5 bases and J gave up 8 bases; unmatched junction bases: 20. The CDR3 has 18 amino acids. Germline V gene data show CDR1 as SGHNT and CDR2 as YENEEA.

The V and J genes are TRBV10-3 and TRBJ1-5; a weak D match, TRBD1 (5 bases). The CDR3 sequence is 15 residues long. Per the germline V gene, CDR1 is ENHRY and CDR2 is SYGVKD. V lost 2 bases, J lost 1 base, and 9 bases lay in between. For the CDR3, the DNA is TGTGCCATCAGTGAGAGTACAGGCAGCAATCAGCCCCAGCATTTT. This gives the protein CAISESTGSNQPQHF.

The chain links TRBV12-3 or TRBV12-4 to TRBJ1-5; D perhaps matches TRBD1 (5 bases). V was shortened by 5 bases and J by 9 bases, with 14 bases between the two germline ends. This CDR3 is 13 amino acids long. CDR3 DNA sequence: TGTGCCAGCAGTACGGACGGGGGATTGCCCCAGCATTTT. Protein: CASSTDGGLPQHF.

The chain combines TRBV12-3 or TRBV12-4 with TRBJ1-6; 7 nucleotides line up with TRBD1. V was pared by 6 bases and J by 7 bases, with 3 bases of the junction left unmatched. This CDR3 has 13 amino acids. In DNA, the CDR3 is TGTGCCAGCAGGGGACAGACCAATTCACCCCTCCACTTT. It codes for CASRGQTNSPLHF.